One T cell receptor beta chain is described in this entry. Its matching antigen is unknown. The sample comes from a study of radiotherapy plus CTLA-4 blockade in lung cancer. Study details: Disease control was seen in 31% of patients, objective responses in 18%. Findings and limits, study-wide: Clones derived from tumor TCRs expanded in blood after radiotherapy plus ipilimumab.

Germline lookup yields CDR1 LNHDA and CDR2 SQIVND (reference sequence). Trimming removed 9 bases at V and 4 bases at J, with 18 bases between. The CDR3 totals 14 residues. TCRdb keeps only in-frame clones here, not all; method: immunoSEQ multiplex PCR. The sample lists more than 90,000 clones; about four fifths were seen once. This TCR derives from a human donor with non-small cell lung cancer that progressed on radiotherapy plus ipilimumab. The sample here was peripheral blood, taken from a patient treated with radiotherapy plus ipilimumab. This chain connects TRBV19 to TRBJ2-5, with a tentative D call TRBD2 (7 bases). DNA for the CDR3: TGTGCCAGCCGGTCACCGGGGGGCGGAGAGACCCAGTACTTC. Translating gives CASRSPGGGETQYF.